The 9 T cell receptor beta chains below all came from one sample that was sequenced in a study of graft-versus-host responses after intestinal transplantation. Data came from immunoSEQ multiplex PCR; TCRdb stores just in-frame clones and leaves some out. Altogether thousands of clones are present, 25% to 40% being singletons, with the ten largest covering 5.1%. Sequencing used alloreactive CD4+ T cells from a mixed lymphocyte reaction culture, obtained before intestinal transplant. Regarding subset: CFSE-low proliferating T cells sorted from approximately six-day pre-transplant mixed lymphocyte reaction (GvH or HvG direction). These receptors were taken from a human patient who received an intestinal transplant.

This clone has only a few counts. The V call is TRBV28, the J call TRBJ2-7; no firm D call. The germline gives CDR1 MDHEN, CDR2 SYDVKM. Trimming removed 4 bases at V and 4 bases at J, with 5 bases between. This CDR3 comprises 11 residues. CDR3 nucleotides: TGTGCCAGCAGTTCCTTGTACGAGCAGTACTTC. Translating gives CASSSLYEQYF.

V usage is TRBV6-5 and J usage is TRBJ2-2; D perhaps matches TRBD1 (6 bases). V shed 6 bases and J shed 6 bases, with 14 bases lying between them. The CDR3 totals 14 residues. CDR1 and CDR2 from the germline V gene are MNHEY and SVGAGI. In DNA, the CDR3 is TGTGCCAGCAGGTTGGGGGCAGGGCCCGGGGAGCTGTTTTTT. Amino acid sequence: CASRLGAGPGELFF.

Only a few counts were recorded for this clone. The chain has TRBV10-2 and TRBJ2-7; D gene ambiguous. CDR1 and CDR2 (germline): WSHSY, SAAADI. The CDR3 spans 13 residues. Trimming removed 6 bases at V and 7 bases at J, with 16 bases between. CDR3 sequence (DNA): TGCGCCAGCAGCAGGTTTCTAATTCGGGAGCAGTACTTC. This translates into CASSRFLIREQYF.

The chain uses TRBV4-1 and TRBJ2-3; 7 nucleotides agree with TRBD2. Looked up from germline, CDR1 is MGHRA and CDR2 is YSYEKL. The CDR3 runs to 17 residues. J was trimmed by 4 bases and V by 0 bases; bases with no gene match: 10. As DNA, the CDR3 is TGCGCCAGCAGCCAAGATTCTGGGGGGGTCGTGTCAGATACGCAGTATTTT. This encodes CASSQDSGGVVSDTQYF.

This clone turned up a few times. V is TRBV30 and J is TRBJ1-2; no definite D call. Germline V gives CDR1 GTSNPN, CDR2 SVGIG (reference sequence). The germline V and J ends were trimmed by 2 bases and 6 bases, with 13 bases remaining between them. CDR3 length: 13 amino acids. The DNA for the CDR3 is TGTGCCTGGAGTCGTCGGGAGGTCCATGGCTACACCTTC. Translation gives CAWSRREVHGYTF.

The chain recombines TRBV4-2 with TRBJ2-3, with 7 bases aligning to TRBD2. This CDR3 has 17 amino acids. After removal of 0 bases from V and 1 base from J, the junction contained 7 bases not matched to a gene. Germline CDR1 is LGHNA and CDR2 is YNFKEQ. The CDR3 loop is CASSQDGWEGGTDTQYF. The CDR3 DNA sequence: TGTGCCAGCAGCCAAGACGGGTGGGAGGGAGGCACAGATACGCAGTATTTT.

This clone has only a few counts. The limits of the CDR3 on the DNA are not certain, so only TCRdb's listed CDR3 is given. The chain employs TRBV5-1 and TRBJ2-1; the table's D call, TRBD1, has no DNA check behind it. With termini counted, the CDR3 has 15 amino acids. The germline V gene encodes CDR1 SGHRS and CDR2 YFSETQ. CDR3: CASSFGPGGEGEQFF.

This clone was seen a few times. The chain is built from TRBV28 and TRBJ1-2, with a possible D match to TRBD1 (5 bases). Trimming took off 2 bases at V and 8 bases at J, with 18 bases between the two ends. The CDR3 extends over 15 amino acids. CDR1 is MDHEN, CDR2 SYDVKM, per germline. CDR3 sequence (DNA): TGTGCCAGCAGTTTAGGCCAGGGTAAGGGGCGCGGCTACACCTTC. This translates into CASSLGQGKGRGYTF.

The genes are TRBV18 and TRBJ2-1; TRBD2 agrees at 15 bases. From germline, CDR1 is KGHSH and CDR2 LQKENI. The CDR3 covers 17 residues. Losses at the gene ends were 3 bases for V and 7 bases for J; bases not matched to a gene: 7. The CDR3 DNA follows: TGTGCCAGCTCACCGAAAGGACTAGCGGGAGGGAAGAATGAGCAGTTCTTC. The encoded protein is CASSPKGLAGGKNEQFF.